The 5 T cell receptor beta chains listed next were all sequenced from one sample in a study of technical replicates of blood from a few donors. Assay used: immunoSEQ multiplex PCR; TCRdb lists only in-frame clones, some missing. There are 65,000 to 85,000 clones in the sample; approximately 96% occur only once, and approximately 0.3% lies in the top ten. The sequenced material came from T cells isolated from PBMCs. The receptor source for this set is a human donor in good health.

This chain uses TRBV5-1 with TRBJ2-4; possible D gene TRBD2, 5 bases. Germline V CDR1 and CDR2: SGHRS, YFSETQ. Trimming took 4 bases from V and 0 from J, leaving 17 bases between them. The CDR3 is made up of 17 amino acids. CDR3 in DNA: TGCGCCAGCAGCGGGGAGTGGCCAGAACTAGCCAAAAACATTCAGTACTTC. It specifies CASSGEWPELAKNIQYF.

V is TRBV11-2 and J is TRBJ2-7, with TRBD2 as a possible D gene (5 bases). CDR1 and CDR2 from the germline V gene are SGHAT and FQNNGV. The CDR3 is made up of 14 amino acids. V dropped 0 bases and J dropped 3 bases, with 9 bases sitting between them. As DNA, the CDR3 is TGTGCCAGCAGCTTAGATCGGACTGGCTACGAGCAGTACTTC. It encodes CASSLDRTGYEQYF.

The gene calls are TRBV10-1 and TRBJ2-7; the D gene is possibly TRBD1 (6 bases). The CDR3 sequence is 11 residues long. V lost 8 bases and J lost 4, with 9 bases in between. Looked up from germline, CDR1 is WNHNN and CDR2 is SYGVQD (reference sequence). The CDR3, as DNA: TGCGCCAGCCTTAGGGGGTACGAGCAGTACTTC. As protein: CASLRGYEQYF.

The genes are TRBV7-8 and TRBJ2-7, with TRBD1 matching 8 bases. Per germline, CDR1 SGHVS and CDR2 FQNEAQ. The CDR3 sequence is 14 residues long. Unmatched junction bases numbered 9, after V lost 5 bases and J lost 6 bases. CDR3 coding DNA: TGTGCCAGCAGCCGCCGGACAGGGACCGGCGAGCAGTACTTC. It codes for CASSRRTGTGEQYF.

This chain joins TRBV10-3 and TRBJ2-5; 8 bases agree with TRBD1. V shed 3 bases, J shed 5 bases, and the junction held 8 bases outside the gene matches. Germline values: CDR1 ENHRY, CDR2 SYGVKD. This CDR3 has 15 amino acids. The CDR3 sequence: CAISEGGQVYETQYF. The DNA of the CDR3 is TGTGCCATCAGTGAAGGGGGACAGGTCTACGAGACCCAGTACTTC.